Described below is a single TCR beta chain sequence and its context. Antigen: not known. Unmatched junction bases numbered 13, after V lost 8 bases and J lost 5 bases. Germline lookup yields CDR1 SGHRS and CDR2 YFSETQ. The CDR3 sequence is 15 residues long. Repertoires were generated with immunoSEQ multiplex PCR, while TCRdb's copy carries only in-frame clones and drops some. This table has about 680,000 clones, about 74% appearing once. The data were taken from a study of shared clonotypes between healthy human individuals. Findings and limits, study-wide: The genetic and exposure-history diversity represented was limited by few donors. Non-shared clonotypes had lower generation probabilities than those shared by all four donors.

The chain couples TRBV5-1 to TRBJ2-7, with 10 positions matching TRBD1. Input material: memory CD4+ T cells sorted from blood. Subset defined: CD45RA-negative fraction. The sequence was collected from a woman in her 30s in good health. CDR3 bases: TGCGCCAGTACCTCCTCCGGGACAGGGGTGGACGAGCAGTACTTC. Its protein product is CASTSSGTGVDEQYF.